This entry lists 14 T cell receptor beta chains sequenced from one sample in a study of blood T cell repertoires in COVID-19. Produced via immunoSEQ multiplex PCR; TCRdb's table is partial and in-frame only. The data hold 85,000 to 130,000 clones, with 65% to 90% observed a single time. Sequencing was performed on peripheral blood. These receptor sequences come from a man aged 55 to 70 with acute or convalescent COVID-19.

This rearrangement joins TRBV7-9 to TRBJ2-7; the D gene is possibly TRBD2 (5 bases). The CDR3 extends over 15 amino acids. The V and J ends lost 5 bases and 9 bases respectively, with 23 bases between them. Germline V gene sequence: CDR1 SEHNR, CDR2 FQNEAQ (reference sequence). CDR3 nucleotide sequence: TGTGCCAGCAGCGAGTACTCCGTAGGGTCCGGAGGGCAGTACTTC. Translated: CASSEYSVGSGGQYF.

The chain uses TRBV6-5 and TRBJ2-2, with 7 bases identical to TRBD2. Germline assignment: CDR1 MNHEY and CDR2 SVGAGI. Losses at the gene ends were 0 bases for V and 1 base for J; bases not matched to a gene: 2. The CDR3 totals 16 residues. Written as DNA, the CDR3 is TGTGCCAGCAGTTACTCTAGCGGGCTGAACACCGGGGAGCTGTTTTTT. It codes for CASSYSSGLNTGELFF.

The DNA of the CDR3 is TGTGCCAGCAGTCGCGGCCTAGCCCCCCCTACAGATACGCAGTATTTT. Protein: CASSRGLAPPTDTQYF. The V call is TRBV4-2, the J call TRBJ2-3; TRBD2 might be the D (5 bases). This CDR3 comprises 16 residues. V was cut by 6 bases and J by 3 bases, with 19 bases left in between. Germline CDR1 and CDR2: LGHNA and YNFKEQ.

The chain uses TRBV6-1 and TRBJ1-3; the D gene is possibly TRBD1 (6 bases). Deletions cut 0 bases from V and 0 bases from J, with 9 bases between. The CDR3 is made up of 16 amino acids. Germline V lookup: CDR1 MNHNS, CDR2 SASEGT. The CDR3 reads CASSEADSFSGNTIYF. The CDR3 nucleotides are TGTGCCAGCAGTGAAGCGGACAGTTTCTCTGGAAACACCATATATTTT.

The J gene is TRBJ1-4, the V gene TRBV27, with D maybe TRBD1 (6 bases). The CDR3 consists of 15 residues. The germline V gene has CDR1 MNHEY and CDR2 SMNVEV (reference sequence). V was clipped by 5 bases and J by 4 bases, with 14 bases between them. This chain's CDR3 is CASSVRQAYNEKLFF. CDR3 DNA: TGTGCCAGCAGTGTCCGACAGGCATATAATGAAAAACTGTTTTTT.

The chain recombines TRBV7-9 with TRBJ2-7, with a possible D match to TRBD1 (5 bases). The ends were cut back, 2 bases at V and 0 bases at J, with 17 bases in the middle. The CDR3 has 17 residues. Germline loops: CDR1 SEHNR, CDR2 FQNEAQ (reference sequence). The CDR3 region has the DNA TGTGCCAGCAGCTTATCGACTCCTACAGGAACCTCCTACGAGCAGTACTTC. Its protein product is CASSLSTPTGTSYEQYF.

This sequence joins TRBV11-3 and TRBJ1-2, with no clear D. V was clipped by 1 base and J by 2 bases, with 8 bases between them. The germline CDR1 and CDR2 sequences are SGHNT and YENEEA. This CDR3 is 14 amino acids long. CDR3 in DNA: TGTGCCAGCAGCTTAGGCAGTTTGAACTATGGCTACACCTTC. Its translation is CASSLGSLNYGYTF.

This clone was observed a few times. The chain is built from TRBV3-1 (or the pseudogene TRBV3-2) and TRBJ2-4; 9 nucleotides align to TRBD2. Germline V CDR1 and CDR2: LGHDT, YNNKEL (reference sequence). This CDR3 region has 19 residues. Trimming took 0 bases from V and 3 from J; bases not matched to a gene: 12. This CDR3 reads CASSQDVGGRALDKNIQYF. The CDR3 nucleotides read TGTGCCAGCAGCCAAGATGTTGGCGGGAGGGCCCTTGACAAAAACATTCAGTACTTC.

The chain joins TRBV19 to TRBJ1-5; 7 bases match TRBD1. Germline assignment: CDR1 LNHDA and CDR2 SQIVND (reference sequence). The CDR3 runs to 14 residues. The ends lost 6 bases at V and 4 bases at J; junction bases unmatched: 6. CDR3 in DNA: TGTGCCAGTAGATACGACAGGGATAATCAGCCCCAGCATTTT. Its translation is CASRYDRDNQPQHF.

This clone was seen just once. The chain has TRBV28 and TRBJ1-1; 10 bases match TRBD1. CDR1 and CDR2 from the germline V gene are MDHEN and SYDVKM. After removal of 7 bases from V and 3 bases from J, the junction contained 5 bases not matched to a gene. This CDR3 comprises 14 residues. CDR3 sequence reads: CASMSGTGDTEAFF. CDR3 in DNA: TGTGCCAGCATGTCTGGGACAGGGGACACTGAAGCTTTCTTT.

This clone turned up a few times. The J gene is TRBJ2-3, the V gene TRBV2, with TRBD2 identical over 9 bases. This CDR3 region has 15 residues. J lost 3 bases, V lost 4 bases, and 5 bases had no gene match. Germline values: CDR1 SNHLY, CDR2 FYNNEI. This CDR3 is CASSGGTSRTDTQYF. The CDR3 DNA reads TGTGCCAGCAGTGGCGGGACTAGCCGTACAGATACGCAGTATTTT.

Here the CDR3 reads CASSFPGLAGVGEQFF. The CDR3 bases are TGTGCCAGCAGCTTTCCGGGACTAGCGGGAGTCGGTGAGCAGTTCTTC. The J gene is TRBJ2-1, the V gene TRBV7-2; TRBD2 agrees at 14 bases. V was pared by 3 bases and J by 9 bases, with 7 bases of the junction left unmatched. The CDR3 has 16 residues. CDR1 is SGHTA and CDR2 is FQGNSA in the germline V gene.

The rearrangement joins TRBV2 to TRBJ2-1; D possibly corresponds to TRBD1 (5 bases). Deletions cut 4 bases from V and 0 bases from J, with 13 bases between. CDR3 length equals 16 residues. The V gene's germline CDR1 is SNHLY and CDR2 FYNNEI. The DNA for the CDR3 is TGTGCCAGCAGTGTCCCAGGGTCAAGCTCCTACAATGAGCAGTTCTTC. Translation: CASSVPGSSSYNEQFF.

The rearrangement links TRBV28 to TRBJ1-2; 10 bases line up with TRBD1. The CDR3 runs 13 residues. The V segment lost 7 bases and the J segment 6 bases; nucleotides outside the gene matches: 5. Germline loops: CDR1 MDHEN, CDR2 SYDVKM. This CDR3 is CASNRQGADGYTF. The CDR3 nucleotides read TGTGCCAGCAACCGACAGGGGGCTGATGGCTACACCTTC.